This T cell receptor (beta chain) is drawn from a study of shared clonotypes between healthy human individuals. Study-level points and caveats: It was the non-shared clonotypes that had lower generation probabilities than clonotypes shared by all four donors. Naive subsets usually exceeded memory subsets in estimated richness. Clonotype sharing levels among donors were expected to vary with sequencing depth.

Generated by immunoSEQ multiplex PCR, the TCRdb table keeps only in-frame clones and is missing some. The sample consists of 2,500,000 or so clones, around 94% of them appearing once. Per the germline V gene, CDR1 is SGHRS and CDR2 is YFSETQ. The V and J ends lost 3 bases and 4 bases respectively, with 16 bases between them. CDR3 length: 15 residues. This clone was detected only once. Its antigen remains unknown. Sequencing was done on a sample of naive CD4+ T cells sorted from blood. Subset described: CD45RA+ positively selected. This clonotype was sampled from a young man in good health. The chain combines TRBV5-1 with TRBJ2-5; D gene unclear. The CDR3 spells CASSYIPGLRETQYF. CDR3 nucleotide sequence: TGCGCCAGCAGCTATATACCGGGCCTAAGAGAGACCCAGTACTTC.